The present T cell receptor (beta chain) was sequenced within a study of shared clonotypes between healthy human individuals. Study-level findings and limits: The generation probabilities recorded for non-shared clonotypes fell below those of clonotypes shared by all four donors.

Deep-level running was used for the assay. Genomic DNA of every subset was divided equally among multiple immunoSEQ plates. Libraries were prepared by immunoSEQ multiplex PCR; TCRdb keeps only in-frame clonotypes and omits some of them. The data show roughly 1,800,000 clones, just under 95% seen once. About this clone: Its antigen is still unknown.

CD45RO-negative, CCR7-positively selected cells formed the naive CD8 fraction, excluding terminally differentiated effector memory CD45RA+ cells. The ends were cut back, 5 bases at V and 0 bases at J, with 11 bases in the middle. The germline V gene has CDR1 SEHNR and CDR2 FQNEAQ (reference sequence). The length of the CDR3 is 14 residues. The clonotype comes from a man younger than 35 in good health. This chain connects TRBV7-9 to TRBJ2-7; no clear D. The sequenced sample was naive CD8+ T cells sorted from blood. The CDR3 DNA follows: TGTGCCAGCAGCGGGGAAGGGCCCTCCTACGAGCAGTACTTC. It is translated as CASSGEGPSYEQYF.